This T cell receptor (beta chain) was observed in a study of blood T cell repertoires in COVID-19 (dated by TCRdb to about 2020). Context from the whole study: Samples covering the acute and convalescent phases of COVID-19 were provided by collaborators in the United States, Italy and Spain. The prospective study material was composed of cDNA or gDNA derived from T cells, B-cell-depleted T cells, or PBMCs. Subjects who had been exposed to COVID-19, were actively infected with it, or had recovered from it provided the deeply sampled blood TCRbeta repertoires that made up the dataset. A freely available public database, intended as a resource for researchers studying the immune response to SARS-CoV-2, is where the repertoires were released. The samples were drawn from the first 160 participants of the ongoing ImmuneRACE study and from roughly 1,300 subjects provided by 6 global collaborators. Nearly every sample came with metadata listing a de-identified subject ID, COVID-19 status, age in years and sex. Where available, HLA class I and class II types were taken from metadata supplied by the sample provider and were not determined by assay-based typing. The study at large found these results: The quantity of clinical and demographic metadata differed by source and by participant and was supplied without curation.

Whole blood was collected in K2EDTA tubes by collaborating institutions according to the institutions' own protocols. For TCRbeta analysis, collaborators shipped samples in one of three forms: frozen whole blood, isolated PBMCs, or DNA extracted from either of those sample types. Note on this clone: Its antigen is unknown. No clone much larger than this one lies a single base away; base qualities are absent.

The immunoSEQ Assay, a bias-controlled multiplex PCR, was used to amplify TCRbeta CDR3 regions from genomic DNA. Per the original workflow: Within the assay, amplification of reference gene primers was used to estimate how many nucleated cells each sample contained. To quantify the absolute abundance of each unique TCRbeta CDR3 rearrangement, sequence reads were collapsed and filtered. For each sample, productive Simpson clonality was calculated as the square root of Simpson's diversity index over productive rearrangements. Imported from immuneACCESS, the table was reduced by TCRdb to in-frame sequences with V and J called. These copies leave out some clones; in studies compared against another copy, an unresolved V gene accounts for under half, and the cause of the remainder is not known. That table supplies the V and J calls and clone size; D and trimming were determined from the DNA. This sample is represented by 150,000 to 200,000 clones; 80% of them were singletons. About 6.9% of the sample is in the top ten clones.

The receptor was derived from a man between 60 and 75 years old with acute or convalescent COVID-19. Sample: peripheral blood.

The CDR3 protein sequence reads: CASSTGLPNEQFF. The sequenced DNA: TGTGCCAGCAGCACTGGACTCCCCAATGAGCAGTTCTTC. The chain is made from TRBV11-2 and TRBJ2-1; perhaps TRBD2 is the D gene, with 5 bases matching. The V and J ends are trimmed by 5 bases and 6 bases, leaving 11 bases between them. CDR1 and CDR2 were assigned from the germline V gene as SGHAT and FQNNGV. Its CDR3 holds 13 amino acids, cysteine through phenylalanine. Just the 39-base CDR3 DNA is kept, in frame starting at base 1.